This T cell receptor beta chain appears in the sequencing data of a study of T cells in Graves' hyperthyroidism and ophthalmopathy. Study-wide points: Most expanded thyroid clonotypes above 0.001 recurred in blood.

The germline V gene encodes CDR1 MNHEY and CDR2 SVGEGT. V lost 7 bases and J lost 0, with 9 bases in between. CDR3 length equals 14 residues. It was RNA transcripts that yielded the amplified TCR beta CDR3 regions. During a first-round RT-PCR of the TCR CDR3, the HTBI primer set was used. TCRdb independently ran MiXCR on the multiplex PCR reads; one entry per CDR3 protein. The table lists a few hundred thousand distinct CDR3 sequences, less than 20% of them singletons. Around 10 ml of fresh peripheral blood supplied the PBMCs. There are a few counts of this clonotype. Its antigen is unidentified. The source is a man between 18 and 35 years old with Graves' ophthalmopathy. Sequencing input: blood. The chain couples TRBV6-2 or TRBV6-3 to TRBJ2-2; D is unclear. This chain's CDR3 is CASTVGPNTGELFF. The CDR3 nucleotides are TGTGCCAGCACCGTCGGACCGAACACCGGGGAGCTGTTTTTT.